The T cell receptor (beta chain) under discussion was sequenced for a study of T-cell reconstitution after alpha-beta-depleted transplantation in children. Study observations and caveats: From newly produced T cells came most of the T-cell counts and diversity one year after transplant. Expanded graft clones numbering several hundred reportedly gave rise to alpha-beta T cells about two months after transplant. Elevated TCRbeta diversity at day 60 was traced, in some patients, to surviving recipient T cells and thymic progenitors.

The CDR3 is made up of 14 amino acids. Trimming shortened V by 6 bases and J by 3 bases, and 12 bases separated the two germline ends. CDR1 is SNHLY and CDR2 is FYNNEI in the germline V gene. On this clonotype: No antigen is known for it.

A library of TCRbeta sequences, prepared with unique molecular identifiers, was generated. TCRdb re-analysed the PCR reads in MiXCR, keeping a single row per CDR3 protein. The sample consists of 700,000 to 850,000 distinct CDR3 sequences, 15% to 20% of them appearing once. Sequencing was performed on PBMCs, mostly from graft donor cells, taken 360 days after TCRalphabeta/CD19-depleted stem cell transplant. This sequence was found in a male patient aged 5 to 17 who had a stem cell transplant for acute lymphoblastic leukemia, so the T cells may come from the graft donor. The gene calls are TRBV2 and TRBJ2-1; unclear D gene. The chain's CDR3 is CASRISSSYNEQFF. As DNA, the CDR3 is TGTGCCAGCAGGATAAGTAGCAGCTACAATGAGCAGTTCTTC.